Listed here are 25 T cell receptor beta chains from one sample, sequenced in a study of T cell changes during pregnancy in multiple sclerosis. The protocol was immunoSEQ multiplex PCR, while the TCRdb copy is restricted to in-frame clones and leaves out a portion. In the table there are about 59,000 clones, roughly 95% of which are singletons. The sample consisted of CD4+ T cells from peripheral blood mononuclear cells, taken before pregnancy. Receptors originate from a female donor with multiple sclerosis, enrolled in a pregnancy study.

The V and J genes are TRBV7-2 and TRBJ2-1; D unresolved. CDR1 and CDR2 (germline): SGHTA, FQGNSA. This CDR3 contains 16 residues. The ends were cut back, 0 bases at V and 0 bases at J, with 9 bases in the middle. CDR3 sequence reads: CASSLAGPSSYNEQFF. CDR3 bases: TGTGCCAGCAGCTTAGCTGGGCCCAGCTCCTACAATGAGCAGTTCTTC. Together with reference TRBV7-2 and TRBJ2-1, the CDR3 gives the full variable domain: GAGVSQSPSNKVTEKGKDVELRCDPISGHTALYWYRQSLGQGLEFLIYFQGNSAPDKSGLPSDRFSAERTGGSVSTLTIQRTQQEDSAVYLCASSLAGPSSYNEQFFGPGTRLTVL.

About this clone itself: Mismatch with germline at one junction end may stem from a read error. The chain couples TRBV7-2 to TRBJ1-4, with 8 nucleotides matching TRBD1. The CDR3 is 14 residues long. CDR1 is SGHTA, CDR2 FQGNSA, per germline. CDR3 coding DNA: TGTGCCAGCAGATCAGACAGGGGTAATGGAAAACTGTTTTTT. Translating it yields CASRSDRGNGKLFF.

The V and J genes are TRBV7-2 and TRBJ1-5; 9 bases align to TRBD1. J lost 4 bases, V lost 4 bases, and 5 bases had no gene match. Looked up from germline, CDR1 is SGHTA and CDR2 is FQGNSA. CDR3 length: 15 amino acids. The CDR3 DNA sequence: TGTGCCAGCAGCTCGGGACAGGGTGGGAATCAGCCCCAGCATTTT. Translating gives CASSSGQGGNQPQHF.

V usage is TRBV25-1 and J usage is TRBJ2-3; D unresolved. The CDR3 extends over 13 amino acids. Germline CDR1 reads MGHDK; CDR2 reads SYGVNS. V gave up 8 bases and J gave up 3 bases, with 12 bases separating them. In nucleotides, the CDR3 is TGTGCCAGCTCCCAAACGGGTACAGATACGCAGTATTTT. Translation: CASSQTGTDTQYF.

The genes are TRBV11-2 and TRBJ1-3; a possible D gene is TRBD1 (5 bases). The germline gives CDR1 SGHAT, CDR2 FQNNGV. The germline V and J ends were trimmed by 5 bases and 3 bases, with 14 bases remaining between them. This CDR3 has 15 residues. The CDR3 is CASSLGGTGGNTIYF. CDR3 coding DNA: TGTGCCAGCAGCCTCGGAGGGACGGGTGGAAACACCATATATTTT.

In DNA, the CDR3 is TGTGCCAGCAGCTCGGGATCTTCGAACACCGGGGAGCTGTTTTTT. It translates to CASSSGSSNTGELFF. The chain couples TRBV7-9 to TRBJ2-2; perhaps TRBD2 as D (5 bases). Germline V gene sequence: CDR1 SEHNR, CDR2 FQNEAQ (reference sequence). The CDR3 has 15 residues. V was cut by 4 bases and J by 0 bases, with 9 bases left in between. The full variable domain, in which reference TRBV7-9 and TRBJ2-2 provide the parts outside the CDR3, is DTGVSQNPRHKITKRGQNVTFRCDPISEHNRLYWYRQTLGQGPEFLTYFQNEAQLEKSRLLSDRFSAERPKGSFSTLEIQRTEQGDSAMYLCASSSGSSNTGELFFGEGSRLTVL.

The V and J genes are TRBV6-5 and TRBJ2-7; 11 positions agree with TRBD2. The ends lost 6 bases at V and 0 bases at J; junction bases unmatched: 4. This CDR3 comprises 15 residues. CDR1 and CDR2 from the germline V gene are MNHEY and SVGAGI. CDR3 sequence reads: CASRFTSGSSYEQYF. In DNA, the CDR3 is TGTGCCAGCAGATTTACTAGCGGGAGCTCCTACGAGCAGTACTTC.

The chain links TRBV6-7 to TRBJ2-7; 7 bases agree with TRBD2. TRBV6-7 belongs to the ORF category, with a function that is uncertain. This CDR3 is built from 16 residues. J was trimmed by 0 bases and V by 6 bases; bases with no gene match: 11. CDR3: CASSLTSATISYEQYF. The CDR3 DNA sequence: TGTGCCAGCAGCCTTACTAGCGCCACGATCTCCTACGAGCAGTACTTC.

This chain uses TRBV5-1 with TRBJ1-3, with D possibly matching TRBD1 (6 bases). The CDR3 loop spans 14 amino acids. Trimming cost V 3 bases and J 8 bases, with 15 bases left between them. From germline, CDR1 is SGHRS and CDR2 YFSETQ. In DNA form, the CDR3 reads TGCGCCAGCAGCTCTGGGGGCCAAGGAGACACCATATATTTT. Its protein product is CASSSGGQGDTIYF.

The chain carries TRBV10-3 and TRBJ1-4; D remains unclear. Germline V CDR1 and CDR2: ENHRY, SYGVKD. The CDR3 spans 12 residues. The V end lost 2 bases, the J end lost 8 bases, and 6 bases lay between the germline ends. CDR3 residues: CAISEAQEKLFF. The CDR3 DNA sequence: TGTGCCATCAGTGAGGCCCAGGAAAAACTGTTTTTT.

The V call is TRBV15, the J call TRBJ2-2, with 8 bases that match TRBD2. V was pared by 5 bases and J by 4 bases, with 9 bases of the junction left unmatched. CDR3 length: 16 amino acids. The germline V gene encodes CDR1 LNHNV and CDR2 YYDKDF (reference sequence). CDR3 nucleotide sequence: TGTGCCACCAGCGCCGGGAGGGCCTTCGGCACCGGGGAGCTGTTTTTT. Translation: CATSAGRAFGTGELFF.

This sequence joins TRBV10-3 and TRBJ2-3; possible D gene TRBD1, 6 bases. This CDR3 has 15 amino acids. Germline V gene sequence: CDR1 ENHRY, CDR2 SYGVKD. Trimming left V 2 bases short and J 0 bases short, with 9 bases between. This CDR3 is CAISEGGGSTDTQYF. CDR3 DNA sequence: TGTGCCATCAGTGAGGGGGGCGGCAGCACAGATACGCAGTATTTT.

J is TRBJ2-3 and V is TRBV5-1; 8 positions match TRBD2. This CDR3 has 15 residues. The germline V gene has CDR1 SGHRS and CDR2 YFSETQ. V dropped 2 bases and J dropped 0; count of bases not matched to a gene: 2. CDR3 sequence (DNA): TGCGCCAGCAGCTTCGGGGGGGCTAGCACAGATACGCAGTATTTT. Translation: CASSFGGASTDTQYF.

The J gene is TRBJ2-2, the V gene TRBV19; no firm D call. The V and J ends lost 3 bases and 2 bases respectively, with 4 bases between them. The CDR3 covers 13 residues. CDR1 is LNHDA, CDR2 SQIVND, per germline (reference sequence). The CDR3: CASSILNTGELFF. CDR3 sequence (DNA): TGTGCCAGTAGTATTCTTAACACCGGGGAGCTGTTTTTT.

The rearrangement links TRBV6-6 to TRBJ1-5, with TRBD1 identical over 7 bases. Germline loops: CDR1 MNHNY, CDR2 SVGAGI (reference sequence). V dropped 7 bases and J dropped 4; count of bases not matched to a gene: 7. This CDR3 region has 14 residues. CDR3 residues: CASTEGQFNQPQHF. The CDR3 bases are TGTGCCAGCACCGAGGGACAGTTTAATCAGCCCCAGCATTTT.

V gene TRBV7-9 combines with J gene TRBJ2-1; D unresolved. Trimming shortened V by 5 bases and J by 10 bases, and 9 bases separated the two germline ends. The germline gives CDR1 SEHNR, CDR2 FQNEAQ (reference sequence). The CDR3 is made up of 11 amino acids. The DNA for the CDR3 is TGTGCCAGCAGCCCCGCCGAGGAGCAGTTCTTC. It codes for CASSPAEEQFF.

The chain is built from TRBV6-5 and TRBJ2-4; 7 bases align to TRBD1. The J segment lost 0 bases and the V segment lost 6 bases, leaving 2 bases of the junction unmatched. The CDR3 is made up of 14 amino acids. Germline V CDR1 and CDR2: MNHEY, SVGAGI. CDR3 DNA: TGTGCCAGCAGCAGGGGGTCAGCCAAAAACATTCAGTACTTC. Translated, it gives CASSRGSAKNIQYF.

The rearrangement joins TRBV9 to TRBJ2-7, with 10 bases aligning to TRBD2. The CDR3 is made up of 16 amino acids. Germline trimming cut 0 bases from V and 0 bases from J; bases unmatched to any gene: 3. CDR1 and CDR2 (germline): SGDLS, YYNGEE. CDR3 nucleotides: TGTGCCAGCAGCGTAGGTAGGACTAGCGGCTCCTACGAGCAGTACTTC. Translation gives CASSVGRTSGSYEQYF.

The chain has TRBV2 and TRBJ2-7, with D perhaps matching TRBD2 (6 bases). Germline loops: CDR1 SNHLY, CDR2 FYNNEI. The V and J ends lost 7 bases and 6 bases respectively, with 10 bases between them. This CDR3 comprises 11 residues. This CDR3 is CASTKGGEQYF. The CDR3 DNA sequence: TGTGCCAGCACCAAGGGAGGCGAGCAGTACTTC.

V usage is TRBV7-2 and J usage is TRBJ2-5, with a possible D match to TRBD2 (6 bases). CDR3 length equals 17 residues. In germline, CDR1 is SGHTA, CDR2 FQGNSA. V lost 2 bases and J lost 5, with 21 bases in between. CDR3 protein: CASSLQWRAGTRETQYF. CDR3 DNA: TGTGCCAGCAGCTTACAATGGAGGGCGGGGACGAGGGAGACCCAGTACTTC.

The table lists this clone with a few counts. This chain uses TRBV21-1 with TRBJ1-5; no check of the table's D call, TRBD1, against the DNA was made. TRBV21-1 has pseudogene status. The CDR3 length is 17 residues. The CDR3, as DNA: TGTGCCAGCAGCTCCCTCCCGGACAGGGGGCAGAATCAGCCCCAGCATTTT. Its protein is CASSSLPDRGQNQPQHF.

The chain recombines TRBV10-3 with TRBJ1-2; 11 nucleotides line up with TRBD1. The CDR3 is 15 amino acids. V lost 3 bases and J lost 6; bases outside the gene matches: 6. CDR1 and CDR2 from the germline V gene are ENHRY and SYGVKD. The CDR3 region is CAISEMDRGRDGYTF. In DNA form, the CDR3 reads TGTGCCATCAGTGAAATGGACAGGGGGCGAGATGGCTACACCTTC.

The genes are TRBV9 and TRBJ2-5; TRBD1 is a possible D gene (6 bases). This CDR3 has 15 residues. Trimming removed 3 bases at V and 4 bases at J, with 16 bases between. Germline CDR1 SGDLS, CDR2 YYNGEE. The CDR3 sequence is CASSGGTLGRETQYF. The CDR3 DNA is TGTGCCAGCAGCGGAGGGACACTCGGACGAGAGACCCAGTACTTC.

J is TRBJ2-2 and V is TRBV19; 10 bases fit TRBD1. CDR3 length: 15 residues. CDR1 is LNHDA and CDR2 is SQIVND in the germline V gene (reference sequence). V gave up 4 bases and J gave up 6 bases; unmatched junction bases: 5. The CDR3 protein is CASSTGTGVAGELFF. The CDR3 DNA reads as TGTGCCAGTAGTACCGGGACAGGGGTAGCCGGGGAGCTGTTTTTT.

This clone came up once. This chain uses TRBV19 with TRBJ2-1; unclear D gene. The CDR3 length is 14 residues. V was trimmed by 1 base and J by 5 bases, leaving 9 bases between them. Germline V gene data show CDR1 as LNHDA and CDR2 as SQIVND (reference sequence). The CDR3 sequence: CASSIVKLNNEQFF. The CDR3 bases are TGTGCCAGTAGTATAGTTAAGCTGAACAATGAGCAGTTCTTC.